The sequence of this TCR beta chain was determined in a study of blood T cell repertoires in COVID-19. For the study at large: In each case, the material was cDNA or gDNA derived from T cells, B-cell-depleted T cells, or PBMCs.

Authors' processing steps: Amplification with reference gene primers provided the estimates of nucleated cell counts. The repertoire was sequenced with immunoSEQ multiplex PCR; TCRdb's copy has only in-frame clones and lacks some. V, J and clone size derive from that table, while D and trimming were established from the DNA sequence. The table shows a few hundred thousand clones, with approximately 81% occurring only once. The participants were between roughly 18 and 89 years old and came from under 25 US areas. Cohort 3 recovered donors had two negative PCRs, clearance, or symptom resolution. Germline V lookup: CDR1 LGHDT, CDR2 YNNKEL (reference sequence). The CDR3 consists of 14 residues. Germline trimming cut 5 bases from V and 3 bases from J; bases unmatched to any gene: 3.

The chain joins TRBV3-1 (or the pseudogene TRBV3-2) to TRBJ2-7; 11 nucleotides match TRBD2. This sequence originates from a man in his forties who had recovered from COVID-19. Sequenced material: PBMCs or T cells enriched from blood (not recorded which). The DNA of the CDR3 is TGTGCCAGCAGCTCCGGACTAGCGGGCTACGAGCAGTACTTC. Translated: CASSSGLAGYEQYF.